The T cell receptor beta chain described here comes from a study of blood T cell repertoires in COVID-19. Sequencing used immunoSEQ multiplex PCR; TCRdb keeps in-frame clones, though not all of them. The table records about 310,000 clones, over 80% of them present only once. This CDR3 is 15 amino acids long. Germline V lookup: CDR1 SGHKS, CDR2 YYEKEE (reference sequence). The ends were cut back, 1 base at V and 0 bases at J, with 8 bases in the middle. The specimen sequenced was PBMCs or T cells enriched from blood (not recorded which). The TCR originated in a woman aged 18-29 years who had recovered from COVID-19. V usage is TRBV5-5 and J usage is TRBJ1-5; D unresolved. CDR3 region: CASSLRGNSNQPQHF. CDR3 DNA sequence: TGTGCCAGCAGCTTGCGGGGAAATAGCAATCAGCCCCAGCATTTT.